This is a list of T cell receptor beta chains from one sample in a study of regulatory T cells in long-lasting Graves disease. In TCRdb, the multiplex PCR reads were re-called with MiXCR into one record per CDR3 protein. Found here are approximately 690,000 distinct CDR3 sequences, about 30% of them singletons; the top ten hold under 50%. Sequencing used peripheral blood mononuclear cells (PBMCs), obtained when the disease was refractory, from a patient treated with antithyroid drugs. These receptors all come from a female donor with Graves disease. CDR3s include the opening cysteine and the closing phenylalanine or tryptophan. Fields, in order: V gene, D gene, clone size, J gene, CDR3 DNA, CDR3 protein. The D gene is left open where the match is weak. Some rows have no size entry. The others give once, few or many, or a class for an expanded clone.

>TRBV28|TRBD2|.|TRBJ2-7
TGTGCCAGCACACTAGCGGGAAGGGACGAGCAGTACTTC
CASTLAGRDEQYF
>TRBV20-1|.|few|TRBJ2-1
TGCAGTGCTGCCGACACGGGCAATGAGCAGTTCTTC
CSAADTGNEQFF
>TRBV11-2|TRBD1|.|TRBJ2-7
TGTGCCAGCAGCTCCGGACAGGGCTACAAGCAGTACTTC
CASSSGQGYKQYF
>TRBV6-1|TRBD2|.|TRBJ2-5
TGTGCCAGCAGTTACGCAGCGGGAGACGATCAAGAGACCCAGTACTTC
CASSYAAGDDQETQYF
>TRBV3-1|.|many|TRBJ1-1
TGTGCCAGCAGCCATCAGGGGACTGAAGCTTTCTTT
CASSHQGTEAFF
>TRBV28|TRBD1|few|TRBJ1-6
TGTGCCAGCAGGATTACAGGGGTTTCACCCCTCCACTTT
CASRITGVSPLHF
>TRBV11-2|.|.|TRBJ1-1
TGTGCCAGCAGCTTAGATCGGGGGCCGGGAGCTGAAGCTTTCTTT
CASSLDRGPGAEAFF
>TRBV11-2|.|few|TRBJ2-7
TGTGCCAGCAGCTTTAAGAGGAGGGCCGAATCCTACGAGCAGTACTTC
CASSFKRRAESYEQYF
>TRBV24-1|TRBD2|.|TRBJ2-2
TGTGCCAGCGGTCGGGCAGCGGGATATAGCGGGGAGCTGTTTTTT
CASGRAAGYSGELFF
>TRBV2|TRBD2|.|TRBJ2-7
TGTGCCAGCAGCGGCGCGGGGGGCCACGAGCAGTACTTC
CASSGAGGHEQYF
>TRBV27|TRBD1|.|TRBJ2-7
TGTGCCAGCAGTTTACTTGGGACAGTTTCCTACGAGCAGTACTTC
CASSLLGTVSYEQYF
>TRBV7-3|.|.|TRBJ2-4
TGTGCCAGCAGCCCACCGGGCAGCCGAGAAAACATTCAGTACTTC
CASSPPGSRENIQYF
>TRBV6-1|.|.|TRBJ1-3
TGTGCCAGCCGAACTAGCTCTGGAAACACCATATATTTT
CASRTSSGNTIYF
>TRBV30|TRBD1|.|TRBJ1-5
TGTGCCTGGAGTGTAGGGGACAGGCCCAATCAGCCCCAGCATTTT
CAWSVGDRPNQPQHF
>TRBV9|.|.|TRBJ1-1
TGTGCCAGCAGCGCTCTGACACGGCTCATGAACACTGAAGCTTTCTTT
CASSALTRLMNTEAFF
>TRBV12-3/TRBV12-4|TRBD1|.|TRBJ1-3
TGTGCCAGCTCCACCGACAGGGGTTTCGGCTCTGGAAACACCATATATTTT
CASSTDRGFGSGNTIYF
>TRBV20-1|TRBD2|.|TRBJ2-5
TGCAGTGCTCGTAGCGGGAGGGCCCCAGAGACCCAGTACTTC
CSARSGRAPETQYF
>TRBV7-3|.|few|TRBJ1-2
TGTGCCAGCAGCCCCCGAGGGGTGGGTGGCTACACCTTC
CASSPRGVGGYTF
>TRBV6-2/TRBV6-3|.|few|TRBJ1-1
TGTGCCAGCAGTGTGGGGGGGGCTGGTGAAGCTTTCTTT
CASSVGGAGEAFF
>TRBV7-9|.|.|TRBJ1-2
TGTGCCAGCAGCGATTGGGGCGCGAATGGCTACACCTTC
CASSDWGANGYTF
>TRBV3-1|.|few|TRBJ2-5
TGTGCCAGCAGCCAAGTAGCGTGGTCGGGGATCCAAGAGACCCAGTACTTC
CASSQVAWSGIQETQYF
>TRBV11-3|.|.|TRBJ2-2
TGTGCCAGCAGCTTAGGTATTGGCGAAACCGGGGAGCTGTTTTTT
CASSLGIGETGELFF
>TRBV7-8|.|.|TRBJ1-5
TGTGCCAGCAGCGTAGACAGAAAAATTAGTTGGGTAGTGGAGCAGCCCCAGCATTTT
CASSVDRKISWVVEQPQHF
>TRBV5-1|.|.|TRBJ1-1
TGCGCCAGCAGCGTCTCCGGGACAATGAACACTGAAGCTTTCTTT
CASSVSGTMNTEAFF
>TRBV11-2|TRBD1|many|TRBJ2-5
TGTGCCAGCAGCCCCTCGCCCAGGGGGCGTGGAGAGACCCAGTACTTC
CASSPSPRGRGETQYF
>TRBV12-3/TRBV12-4|.|.|TRBJ1-2
TGTGCCAGCAGTTCCTTGGGGGCAAAATATGGCTACACCTTC
CASSSLGAKYGYTF
>TRBV10-3|.|.|TRBJ1-2
TGTGCCATCGGGAGGGGGGTAGGCTACACCTTC
CAIGRGVGYTF
>TRBV13|TRBD2|.|TRBJ2-7
TGTGCCAGCAGCTCCGCCGGTGCGGGAGGGCCTTACGAGCAGTACTTC
CASSSAGAGGPYEQYF
>TRBV10-3|TRBD1|many|TRBJ1-1
TGTGCCATCAGTGACGACAGGGGACCGAGCACTGAAGCTTTCTTT
CAISDDRGPSTEAFF
>TRBV11-1|.|many|TRBJ2-6
TGTGCCAGCAGCTTAGGGGGACGCGGGGCCAACGTCCTGACTTTC
CASSLGGRGANVLTF
>TRBV3-1|.|once|TRBJ1-1
TGTGCCAGCAGCCAAGTCGCCGTTAACACTGAAGCTTTCTTT
CASSQVAVNTEAFF
>TRBV6-5|.|.|TRBJ2-4
TGTGCCAGCAGTTACTGTAGGGGACTAGCCAAAAACATTCAGTACTTC
CASSYCRGLAKNIQYF
>TRBV11-3|.|.|TRBJ2-2
TGTGCCAGCAGCCCCCAGGGGGGGGACACCGGGGAGCTGTTTTTT
CASSPQGGDTGELFF
>TRBV6-2/TRBV6-3|TRBD1|.|TRBJ2-2
TGTGCCAGCAGTTACGGACAGGGGGTATCCGGGGAGCTGTTTTTT
CASSYGQGVSGELFF
>TRBV2|.|few|TRBJ1-4
TGTGCCAGCAGCGCAGGGGCTAATGAAAAACTGTTTTTT
CASSAGANEKLFF
>TRBV2|.|few|TRBJ2-7
TGTGCCAGCAGTCCCGAGCATCAAAGGGGCTACGAGCAGTACTTC
CASSPEHQRGYEQYF
>TRBV29-1|.|few|TRBJ1-2
TGCAGCGTTGAACCCCTCCGACTCTATGGCTACACCTTC
CSVEPLRLYGYTF
>TRBV20-1|TRBD2|.|TRBJ2-5
TGCAGTGCTAGAGATCCTAGCGGGAGCCTCCAAGAGACCCAGTACTTC
CSARDPSGSLQETQYF
>TRBV3-1|.|many|TRBJ1-6
TGTGCCAGCAGCCAAGCGCAAGCCCTCGGTTCACCCCTCCACTTT
CASSQAQALGSPLHF
>TRBV15|.|.|TRBJ2-7
TGTGCCACCAGCAGGACAGACTCCTACGAGCAGTACTTC
CATSRTDSYEQYF